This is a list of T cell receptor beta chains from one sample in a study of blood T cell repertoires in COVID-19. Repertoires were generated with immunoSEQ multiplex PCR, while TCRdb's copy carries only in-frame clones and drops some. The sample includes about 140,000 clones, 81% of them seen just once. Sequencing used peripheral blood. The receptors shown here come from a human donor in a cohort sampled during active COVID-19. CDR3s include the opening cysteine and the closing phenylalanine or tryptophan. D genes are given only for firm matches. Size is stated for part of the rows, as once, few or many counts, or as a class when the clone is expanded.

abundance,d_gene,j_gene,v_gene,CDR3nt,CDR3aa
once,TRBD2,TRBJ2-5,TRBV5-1,TGCGCCAGCAGCGGGGGAGCGGGAGACGGGGAGACCCAGTACTTC,CASSGGAGDGETQYF
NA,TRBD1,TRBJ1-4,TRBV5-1,TGCGCCAGCAGCTTGGCCGGACAGGCCTATAATGAAAAACTGTTTTTT,CASSLAGQAYNEKLFF
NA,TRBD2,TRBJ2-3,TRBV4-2,TGTGCCAGCAGCCCCTATAGCGGGAGATTGGCAGATACGCAGTATTTT,CASSPYSGRLADTQYF
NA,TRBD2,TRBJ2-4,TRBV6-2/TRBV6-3,TGTGCCAGCAGTTCCCCTATAGCGGGAGGGAAAAACATTCAGTACTTC,CASSSPIAGGKNIQYF
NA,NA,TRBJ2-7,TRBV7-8,TGTGCCAGCAGCTTGACAGACGACTCCTACGAGCAGTACTTC,CASSLTDDSYEQYF
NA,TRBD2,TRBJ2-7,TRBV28,TGTGCCAGCAGTTTACTCCGGGACTATGGCGAGCAGTACTTC,CASSLLRDYGEQYF
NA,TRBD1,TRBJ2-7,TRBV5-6,TGTGCCAGCAGCCAAGGGACAGAGCGGCAGAGAATCCACGAGCAGTACTTC,CASSQGTERQRIHEQYF
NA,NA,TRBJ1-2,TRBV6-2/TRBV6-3,TGTGCCAGCAACCCCATAGGGAGGGTTTACGGCTACACCTTC,CASNPIGRVYGYTF
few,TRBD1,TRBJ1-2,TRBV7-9,TGTGCCAGCAGCGAGCTTACCGGACAGGGAAGGGAGGATGGCTACACCTTC,CASSELTGQGREDGYTF
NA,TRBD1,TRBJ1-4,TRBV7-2,TGTGCCAGCAGCTTGACAGGGGACCCTGTTGAAAAACTGTTTTTT,CASSLTGDPVEKLFF
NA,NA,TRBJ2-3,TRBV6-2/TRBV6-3,TGTGCCAGCAGTCTAGCGATACTCACAGATACGCAGTATTTT,CASSLAILTDTQYF
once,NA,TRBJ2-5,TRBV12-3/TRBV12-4,TGTGCCAGCAGTTTTGCGGAAGAGACCCAGTACTTC,CASSFAEETQYF
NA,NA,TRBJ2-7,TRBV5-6,TGTGCCAGCAGCTTGGTTGGTTTGTGGAGTATCAACTACGAGCAGTACTTC,CASSLVGLWSINYEQYF
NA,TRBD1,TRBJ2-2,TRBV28,TGTGCCAGCAGTCCGGACAGGGGGCGTTTCTCCGGGGAGCTGTTTTTT,CASSPDRGRFSGELFF
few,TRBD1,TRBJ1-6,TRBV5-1,TGCGCCAGCAGCCAGGACAGGCCACATAATTCACCCCTCCACTTT,CASSQDRPHNSPLHF
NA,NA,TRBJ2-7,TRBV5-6,TGTGCCAGCAGCTTGGTAGCTACCGAGCAGTACTTC,CASSLVATEQYF
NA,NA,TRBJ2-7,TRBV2,TGTGCCAGCAGTCCTTACACCAACTACGAGCAGTACTTC,CASSPYTNYEQYF
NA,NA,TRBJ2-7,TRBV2,TGTGCCAGCAGTAAGGAGACGGAAAACGAGCAGTACTTC,CASSKETENEQYF
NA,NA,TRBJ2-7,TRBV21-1,TGTGCCTGCATTGTATTCCGCGCCTACGAGCAGTACTTC,CACIVFRAYEQYF
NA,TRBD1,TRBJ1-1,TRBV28,TGTGCCAGCAGAGGACAGGGAGGGACTGAAGCTTTCTTT,CASRGQGGTEAFF
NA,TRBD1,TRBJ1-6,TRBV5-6,TGTGCCAGCAGCCGGACAGGGGTTAGCTCCTATAATTCACCCCTCCACTTT,CASSRTGVSSYNSPLHF
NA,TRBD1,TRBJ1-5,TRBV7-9,TGTGCCAGCAGCTCAGCCGGGACAGGCGGAAGTCAGCCCCAGCATTTT,CASSSAGTGGSQPQHF
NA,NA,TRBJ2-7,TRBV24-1,TGTGCCACCAGTGGGGGGCATGCGGGAGTCTACGAGCAGTACTTC,CATSGGHAGVYEQYF
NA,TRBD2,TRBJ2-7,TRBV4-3,TGCGCCAGCAGCCCTCAACTAGCGGGAGTCTACGAGCAGTACTTC,CASSPQLAGVYEQYF
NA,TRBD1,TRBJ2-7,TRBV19,TGTGCCAGTAACAACAGGGGAGCCGCCTACGAGCAGTACTTC,CASNNRGAAYEQYF